This record concerns one TCR beta chain sequence. The data stem from a study of blood T cell repertoires in COVID-19. Study-wide context: COVID-19 samples collected from the United States, Italy and Spain covered acute and convalescent phases. Sources were T cells, B-cell-depleted T cells, or PBMCs; the material itself was cDNA or gDNA.

Assay used: immunoSEQ multiplex PCR; TCRdb lists only in-frame clones, some missing. Among some 460,000 clones listed, 87% were seen once. Germline V gene data show CDR1 as MGHRA and CDR2 as YSYEKL. Losses at the gene ends were 4 bases for V and 7 bases for J; bases not matched to a gene: 4. This CDR3 contains 14 residues. Recruitment covered under 25 US areas and drew participants whose ages spanned roughly 18 to 100 years. Recovered participants had two consecutive negative NP/OP PCR tests, healthcare professional clearance, or symptom resolution. The sequenced material came from PBMCs or T cells enriched from blood (not recorded which). This receptor was taken from a woman aged 18-35 years who had recovered from COVID-19. The V and J genes are TRBV4-1 and TRBJ2-3, with 11 bases fitting TRBD2. CDR3 DNA sequence: TGCGCCAGCAGCCGTCTAGCGGGGGGTAATACGCAGTATTTT. Translation gives CASSRLAGGNTQYF.